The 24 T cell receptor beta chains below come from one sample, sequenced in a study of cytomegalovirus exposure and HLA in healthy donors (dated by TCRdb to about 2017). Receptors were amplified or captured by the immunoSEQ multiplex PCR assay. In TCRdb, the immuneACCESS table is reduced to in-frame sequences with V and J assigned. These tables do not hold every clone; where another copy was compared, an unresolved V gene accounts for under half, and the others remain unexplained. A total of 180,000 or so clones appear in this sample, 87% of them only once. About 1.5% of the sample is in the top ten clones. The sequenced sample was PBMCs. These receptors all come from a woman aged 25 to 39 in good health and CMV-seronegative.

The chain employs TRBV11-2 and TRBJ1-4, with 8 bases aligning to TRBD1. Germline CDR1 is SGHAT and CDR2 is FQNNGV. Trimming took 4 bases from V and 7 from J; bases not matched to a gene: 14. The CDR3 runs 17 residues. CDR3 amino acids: CASSSGQATDWGEKLFF. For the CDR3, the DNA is TGTGCCAGCAGCTCGGGACAGGCGACGGATTGGGGTGAAAAACTGTTTTTT.

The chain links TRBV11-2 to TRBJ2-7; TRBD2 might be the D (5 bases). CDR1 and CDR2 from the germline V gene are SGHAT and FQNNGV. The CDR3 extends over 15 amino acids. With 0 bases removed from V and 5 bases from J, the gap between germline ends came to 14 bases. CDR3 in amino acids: CASSLDHGVRDEQYF. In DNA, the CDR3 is TGTGCCAGCAGCTTAGATCACGGGGTCAGAGACGAGCAGTACTTC. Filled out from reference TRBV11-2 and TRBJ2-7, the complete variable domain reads EAGVAQSPRYKIIEKRQSVAFWCNPISGHATLYWYQQILGQGPKLLIQFQNNGVVDDSQLPKDRFSAERLKGVDSTLKIQPAKLEDSAVYLCASSLDHGVRDEQYFGPGTRLTVT.

CDR3 loop: CASSPGDRGNQPQHF. The CDR3 nucleotides read TGCGCCAGCAGCCCTGGGGACAGGGGCAATCAGCCCCAGCATTTT. V usage is TRBV5-1 and J usage is TRBJ1-5, with 9 bases matching TRBD1. V lost 4 bases to trimming and J lost 2 bases; unmatched junction nucleotides: 4. The CDR3 contains 15 residues. The germline gives CDR1 SGHRS, CDR2 YFSETQ.

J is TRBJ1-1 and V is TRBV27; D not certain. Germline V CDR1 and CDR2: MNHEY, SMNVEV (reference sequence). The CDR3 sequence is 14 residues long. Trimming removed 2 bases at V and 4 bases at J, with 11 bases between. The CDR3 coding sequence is TGTGCCAGCAGTTTAGTGGCAGAAGTCACTGAAGCTTTCTTT. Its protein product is CASSLVAEVTEAFF.

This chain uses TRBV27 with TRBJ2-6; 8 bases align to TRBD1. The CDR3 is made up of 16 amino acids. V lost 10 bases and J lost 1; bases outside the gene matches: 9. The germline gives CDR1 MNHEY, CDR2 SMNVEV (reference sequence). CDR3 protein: CAKQGATLSGANVLTF. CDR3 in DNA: TGTGCCAAGCAGGGGGCGACTCTTTCTGGGGCCAACGTCCTGACTTTC.

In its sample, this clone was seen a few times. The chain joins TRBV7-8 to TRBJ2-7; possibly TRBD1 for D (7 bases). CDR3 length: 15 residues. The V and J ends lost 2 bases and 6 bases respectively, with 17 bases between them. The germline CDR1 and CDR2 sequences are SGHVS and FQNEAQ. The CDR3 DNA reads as TGTGCCAGCAGCTTATGGGACAGAGAAGCGGGCGAGCAGTACTTC. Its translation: CASSLWDREAGEQYF.

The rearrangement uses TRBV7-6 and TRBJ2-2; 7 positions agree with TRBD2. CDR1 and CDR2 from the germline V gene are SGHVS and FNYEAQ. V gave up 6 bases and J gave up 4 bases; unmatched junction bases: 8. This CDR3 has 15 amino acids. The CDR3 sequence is CASSSPSGFTGELFF. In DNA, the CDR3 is TGTGCCAGCAGTTCCCCTAGCGGTTTCACCGGGGAGCTGTTTTTT.

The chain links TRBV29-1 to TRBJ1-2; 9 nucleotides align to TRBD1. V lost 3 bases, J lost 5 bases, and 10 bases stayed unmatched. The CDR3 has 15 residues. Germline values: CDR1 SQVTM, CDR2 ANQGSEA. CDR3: CSVDSLQGAGYGYTF. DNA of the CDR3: TGCAGCGTTGACTCCTTACAGGGGGCAGGGTATGGCTACACCTTC.

CDR3 sequence (DNA): TGTGCCTGGAGGGCGGACAGGGGACATGGCTACACCTTC. Translated: CAWRADRGHGYTF. This chain uses TRBV30 with TRBJ1-2; 9 bases match TRBD1. Germline assignment: CDR1 GTSNPN and CDR2 SVGIG (reference sequence). There are 13 residues in the CDR3. With 3 bases clipped from V and 6 bases from J, the junction kept 5 bases outside the gene matches.

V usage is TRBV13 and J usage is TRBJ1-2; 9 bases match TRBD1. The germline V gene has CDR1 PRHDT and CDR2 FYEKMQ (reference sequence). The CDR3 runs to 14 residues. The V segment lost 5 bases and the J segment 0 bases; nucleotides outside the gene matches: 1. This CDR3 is CASSGQGSNYGYTF. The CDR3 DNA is TGTGCCAGCAGCGGACAGGGGTCTAACTATGGCTACACCTTC.

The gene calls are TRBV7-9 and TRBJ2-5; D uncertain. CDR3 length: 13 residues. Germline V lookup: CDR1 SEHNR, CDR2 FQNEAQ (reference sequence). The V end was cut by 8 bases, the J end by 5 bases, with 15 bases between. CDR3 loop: CASGFTERETQYF. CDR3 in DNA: TGTGCCAGCGGGTTTACAGAAAGGGAGACCCAGTACTTC.

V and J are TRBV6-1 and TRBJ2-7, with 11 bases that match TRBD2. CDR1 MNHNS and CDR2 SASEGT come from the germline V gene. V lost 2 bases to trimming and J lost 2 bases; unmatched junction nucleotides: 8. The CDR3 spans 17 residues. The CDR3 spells CASSENSGGVPAYEQYF. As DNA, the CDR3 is TGTGCCAGCAGTGAAAATAGCGGGGGGGTCCCCGCCTACGAGCAGTACTTC.

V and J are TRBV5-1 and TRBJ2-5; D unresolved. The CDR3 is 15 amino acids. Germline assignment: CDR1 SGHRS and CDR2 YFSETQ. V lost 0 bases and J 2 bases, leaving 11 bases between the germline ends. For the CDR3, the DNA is TGCGCCAGCAGCTTGGTGGGCACCCAACAAGAGACCCAGTACTTC. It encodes CASSLVGTQQETQYF. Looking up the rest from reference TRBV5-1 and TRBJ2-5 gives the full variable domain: KAGVTQTPRYLIKTRGQQVTLSCSPISGHRSVSWYQQTPGQGLQFLFEYFSETQRNKGNFPGRFSGRQFSNSRSEMNVSTLELGDSALYLCASSLVGTQQETQYFGPGTRLLVL.

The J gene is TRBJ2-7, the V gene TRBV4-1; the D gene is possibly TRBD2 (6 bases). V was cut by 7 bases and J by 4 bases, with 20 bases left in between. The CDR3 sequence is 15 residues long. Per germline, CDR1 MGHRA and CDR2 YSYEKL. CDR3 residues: CASKWDHGGSYEQYF. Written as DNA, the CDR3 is TGCGCCAGCAAGTGGGATCACGGGGGATCATACGAGCAGTACTTC.

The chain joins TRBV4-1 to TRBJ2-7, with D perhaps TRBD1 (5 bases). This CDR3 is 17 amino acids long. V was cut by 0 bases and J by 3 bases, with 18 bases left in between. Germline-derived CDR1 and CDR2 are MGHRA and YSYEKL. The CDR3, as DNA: TGCGCCAGCAGCCAAGAGTTTTCTGACAGTGTTTTCTACGAGCAGTACTTC. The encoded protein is CASSQEFSDSVFYEQYF.

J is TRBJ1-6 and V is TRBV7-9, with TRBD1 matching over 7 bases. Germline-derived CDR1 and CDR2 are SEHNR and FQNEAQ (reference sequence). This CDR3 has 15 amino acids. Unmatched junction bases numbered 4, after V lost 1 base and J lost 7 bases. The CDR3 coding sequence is TGTGCCAGCAGCTTAGTCCAGGGGGAGAATTCACCCCTCCACTTT. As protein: CASSLVQGENSPLHF.

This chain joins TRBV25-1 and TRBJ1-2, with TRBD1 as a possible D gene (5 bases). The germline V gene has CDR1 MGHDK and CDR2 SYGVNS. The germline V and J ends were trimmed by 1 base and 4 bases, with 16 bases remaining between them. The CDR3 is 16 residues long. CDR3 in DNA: TGTGCCAGCAGTGAATCTGCCAGGGTGGGGATCTATGGCTACACCTTC. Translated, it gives CASSESARVGIYGYTF.

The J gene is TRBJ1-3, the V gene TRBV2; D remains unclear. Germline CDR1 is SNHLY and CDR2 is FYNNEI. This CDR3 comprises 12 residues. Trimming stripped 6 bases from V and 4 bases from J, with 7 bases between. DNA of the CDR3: TGTGCCAGCAGGCAGTCAGGAAACACCATATATTTT. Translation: CASRQSGNTIYF.

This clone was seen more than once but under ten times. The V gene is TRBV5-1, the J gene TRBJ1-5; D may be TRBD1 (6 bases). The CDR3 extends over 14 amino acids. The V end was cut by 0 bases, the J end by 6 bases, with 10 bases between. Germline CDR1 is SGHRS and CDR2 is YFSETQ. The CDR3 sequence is CASSLGGGGQPQHF. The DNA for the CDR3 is TGCGCCAGCAGCTTGGGAGGGGGGGGTCAGCCCCAGCATTTT.

The CDR3 sequence is CASTPLAGGPEQFF. The CDR3 DNA sequence: TGTGCCAGCACCCCACTAGCGGGGGGGCCGGAGCAGTTCTTC. V is TRBV7-9 and J is TRBJ2-1, with TRBD2 identical over 13 bases. CDR1 and CDR2 from the germline V gene are SEHNR and FQNEAQ (reference sequence). The V gene end was trimmed by 7 bases and the J gene end by 10 bases; junction bases not matched to a gene: 7. The CDR3 loop spans 14 amino acids.

The CDR3 DNA sequence: TGCAGCCCTAAATCTGAAGCTTTCTTT. Encoded protein: CSPKSEAFF. The chain recombines TRBV20-1 with TRBJ1-1; D unclear. This CDR3 is built from 9 residues. Looked up from germline, CDR1 is DFQATT and CDR2 is SNEGSKA (reference sequence).

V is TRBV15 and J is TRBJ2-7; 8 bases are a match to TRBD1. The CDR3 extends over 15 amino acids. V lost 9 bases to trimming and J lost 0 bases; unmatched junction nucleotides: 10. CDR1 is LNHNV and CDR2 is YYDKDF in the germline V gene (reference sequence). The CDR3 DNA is TGTGCCACGCAAAAAAACAGGGGGTACTCCTACGAGCAGTACTTC. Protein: CATQKNRGYSYEQYF.

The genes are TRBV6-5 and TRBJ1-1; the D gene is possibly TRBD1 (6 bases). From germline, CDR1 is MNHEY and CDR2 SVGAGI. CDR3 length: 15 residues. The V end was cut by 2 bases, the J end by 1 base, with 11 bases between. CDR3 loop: CASSYGTGSNTEAFF. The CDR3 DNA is TGTGCCAGCAGTTACGGTACAGGGTCGAACACTGAAGCTTTCTTT.

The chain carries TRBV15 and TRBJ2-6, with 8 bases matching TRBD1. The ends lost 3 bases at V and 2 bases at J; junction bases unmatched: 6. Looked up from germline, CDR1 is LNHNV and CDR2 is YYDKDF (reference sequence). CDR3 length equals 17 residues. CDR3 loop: CATSRDRELAGANVLTF. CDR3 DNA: TGTGCCACCAGCAGGGACAGGGAATTGGCTGGGGCCAACGTCCTGACTTTC.